This TCR beta chain comes out of a study of control samples from healthy donors and cancer patients. Repertoires were generated with immunoSEQ multiplex PCR, while TCRdb's copy carries only in-frame clones and drops some. The sample contains tens of thousands of clones, approximately 88% of which appear only once. The sample was blood. This TCR derives from a man aged 50-60 years in good health.

The CDR3 reads CASSWQAEETQYF. The CDR3 nucleotides read TGCGCCAGCAGCTGGCAGGCAGAAGAGACCCAGTACTTC. This chain uses TRBV5-1 with TRBJ2-5, with D uncertain. There are 13 residues in the CDR3. CDR1 SGHRS and CDR2 YFSETQ come from the germline V gene. The V and J ends lost 3 bases and 3 bases respectively, with 9 bases between them.